The 22 T cell receptor beta chains given below trace back to one sample, sequenced in a study of T cell repertoires in cytomegalovirus infection (dated by TCRdb to the late 2010s). The listed sequencing device is Illumina HiSeq 1500. Starting from the raw public reads, TCRdb applied fastp trimming at Q25, assembled clones with MiXCR and retained in-frame beta chains. All rows with the same CDR3 protein become a single entry with the most common DNA and genes. For this sample the table gives 290,000 or so distinct CDR3 sequences, of which approximately 8.9% were detected only once. The biggest ten clones account for more than 2.5% of the sample. The sample consisted of PBMCs. Source of these receptors: a human donor in good health (CMV status not recorded). Some clones in this sample may be carry-over from other donors' samples.

The chain links TRBV5-1 to TRBJ1-2, with D possibly matching TRBD1 (5 bases). CDR3 length: 15 amino acids. Trimming pared 0 bases from V and 2 bases from J, leaving 11 bases between. Germline V lookup: CDR1 SGHRS, CDR2 YFSETQ. CDR3 region: CASSLGGEVNYGYTF. In nucleotides, the CDR3 is TGCGCCAGCAGCTTGGGAGGGGAGGTGAACTATGGCTACACCTTC.

The chain is built from TRBV12-3 or TRBV12-4 and TRBJ2-7; perhaps TRBD1 as D (6 bases). The CDR3 totals 15 residues. V lost 3 bases and J lost 0, with 12 bases in between. The CDR3 loop is CASSFTTGSSYEQYF. For the CDR3, the DNA is TGTGCCAGCAGTTTTACTACAGGGAGCTCCTACGAGCAGTACTTC.

This clonotype showed up just a few times. The chain has TRBV28 and TRBJ2-3; maybe TRBD2 (6 bases). The CDR3 covers 15 residues. V was trimmed by 4 bases and J by 3 bases, leaving 14 bases between them. CDR1 is MDHEN, CDR2 SYDVKM, per germline. CDR3 region: CASSSPPEGTDTQYF. The CDR3 nucleotides read TGTGCCAGCAGTTCCCCCCCGGAGGGGACAGATACGCAGTATTTT.

V and J are TRBV12-3 or TRBV12-4 and TRBJ2-5; TRBD2 matches at 7 bases. With 5 bases clipped from V and 0 bases from J, the junction kept 9 bases outside the gene matches. This CDR3 spans 16 amino acids. The CDR3 loop reads CASSPQRGLHQETQYF. The DNA of the CDR3 is TGTGCCAGCAGTCCCCAGCGGGGCCTGCACCAAGAGACCCAGTACTTC.

There are many counts of this clonotype. The V gene is TRBV7-2, the J gene TRBJ1-1; no firm D call. This CDR3 is 13 amino acids long. Trimming took off 2 bases at V and 5 bases at J, with 9 bases between the two ends. The germline CDR1 and CDR2 sequences are SGHTA and FQGNSA. CDR3 coding DNA: TGTGCCAGCAGCTTAAAGGGTACGACTGAAGCTTTCTTT. This codes for CASSLKGTTEAFF. Combining the CDR3 with reference TRBV7-2 and TRBJ1-1 gives the whole variable domain GAGVSQSPSNKVTEKGKDVELRCDPISGHTALYWYRQSLGQGLEFLIYFQGNSAPDKSGLPSDRFSAERTGGSVSTLTIQRTQQEDSAVYLCASSLKGTTEAFFGQGTRLTVV.

This clonotype was detected ten times or more. The chain uses TRBV7-2 and TRBJ1-5; D is unclear. This CDR3 is 16 amino acids long. The ends were cut back, 5 bases at V and 0 bases at J, with 14 bases in the middle. Germline V CDR1 and CDR2: SGHTA, FQGNSA. CDR3 sequence (DNA): TGTGCCAGCAGCCTCCAGGCAGCCTATAGCAATCAGCCCCAGCATTTT. Protein sequence: CASSLQAAYSNQPQHF. The variable domain in full, completed from reference TRBV7-2 and TRBJ1-5, reads GAGVSQSPSNKVTEKGKDVELRCDPISGHTALYWYRQSLGQGLEFLIYFQGNSAPDKSGLPSDRFSAERTGGSVSTLTIQRTQQEDSAVYLCASSLQAAYSNQPQHFGDGTRLSIL.

The gene calls are TRBV12-3 or TRBV12-4 and TRBJ1-5, with a possible D match to TRBD1 (5 bases). The CDR3 is 12 amino acids. V was shortened by 6 bases and J by 12 bases, with 15 bases between the two germline ends. CDR3 DNA: TGTGCCAGCAGAAGGGACCGACTCGTCCAGCATTTT. This codes for CASRRDRLVQHF.

V usage is TRBV4-3 and J usage is TRBJ1-4; D uncertain. Trimming took off 5 bases at V and 4 bases at J, with 11 bases between the two ends. The germline V gene has CDR1 LGHNA and CDR2 YSLEER. CDR3 size: 14 residues. CDR3 protein: CASSSRRSNEKLFF. CDR3 DNA sequence: TGCGCCAGCAGCTCCCGCCGCAGTAATGAAAAACTGTTTTTT.

This clonotype has ten or more counts. This sequence joins TRBV4-3 and TRBJ2-2; tentative D call: TRBD2 (7 bases). V was shortened by 3 bases and J by 3 bases, with 20 bases between the two germline ends. The CDR3 covers 18 residues. The germline gives CDR1 LGHNA, CDR2 YSLEER. The CDR3 here is CASSHLTGEGEYTGELFF. The CDR3 bases are TGCGCCAGCAGCCATCTCACCGGGGAGGGGGAGTACACCGGGGAGCTGTTTTTT.

The sample holds many counts of this clonotype. This CDR3 is CASSQEGGQPNNEQFF. The DNA for the CDR3 is TGTGCCAGCAGCCAAGAGGGGGGACAGCCTAACAATGAGCAGTTCTTC. The chain combines TRBV4-2 with TRBJ2-1, with a possible D match to TRBD1 (7 bases). The V gene's germline CDR1 is LGHNA and CDR2 YNFKEQ. The length of the CDR3 is 16 residues. Trimming removed 0 bases from V and 5 bases from J, with 14 bases in between.

This clonotype was observed at least ten times. This chain connects TRBV5-1 to TRBJ1-6; the match to TRBD1 covers 7 bases. The CDR3 is 19 residues long. CDR1 and CDR2 from the germline V gene are SGHRS and YFSETQ. Losses at the gene ends were 3 bases for V and 0 bases for J; bases not matched to a gene: 12. The CDR3 reads CASSSGTEYRSSYNSPLHF. The CDR3 DNA sequence: TGCGCCAGCAGCTCGGGGACAGAATACCGTAGCTCCTATAATTCACCCCTCCACTTT.

At least ten counts were recorded for this clonotype. This chain connects TRBV20-1 to TRBJ2-5; TRBD2 matches at 9 bases. V trimming: 3 bases; J trimming: 5 bases; junction bases outside the gene matches: 7. Germline CDR1 DFQATT, CDR2 SNEGSKA (reference sequence). CDR3 length: 14 residues. The CDR3 sequence: CSASWRGGGETQYF. CDR3 coding DNA: TGCAGTGCTAGCTGGCGGGGGGGAGGGGAGACCCAGTACTTC.

This clonotype was counted at least ten times. V is TRBV27 and J is TRBJ2-3, with 13 bases aligning to TRBD2. Germline V gene lookup returns CDR1 MNHEY and CDR2 SMNVEV (reference sequence). The CDR3 is made up of 15 amino acids. After removal of 6 bases from V and 7 bases from J, the junction contained 7 bases not matched to a gene. The CDR3 sequence: CASSAGTSGAYTQYF. As DNA, the CDR3 is TGTGCCAGCAGCGCAGGGACTAGCGGGGCGTATACGCAGTATTTT.

This clonotype appeared many times. This rearrangement joins TRBV7-9 to TRBJ2-5; D is uncertain. V lost 6 bases to trimming and J lost 0 bases, with 8 bases between them. The germline V gene has CDR1 SEHNR and CDR2 FQNEAQ (reference sequence). The CDR3 sequence is 13 residues long. The CDR3 region has the DNA TGTGCCAGCAGGACATCGTACCAAGAGACCCAGTACTTC. Translated: CASRTSYQETQYF.

Comments on this clonotype: A read error may be the cause here, since a much bigger clone is one base away. The chain uses TRBV5-7 and TRBJ2-7; D remains ambiguous. TRBV5-7 is an ORF; its function is uncertain. The CDR3 contains 13 residues. Trimming stripped 6 bases from V and 2 bases from J, with 12 bases between. The CDR3 bases are TGTGCCAGCACCCAGAACAGAGCCTACGAGCAGTACGTC. It specifies CASTQNRAYEQYV.

Concerning this clonotype itself: This may arise from a read error, as a much more abundant clone is one base away. The chain employs TRBV20-1 and TRBJ2-1; a weak D match, TRBD1 (6 bases). The J call may be wrong; the DNA end is better matched by TRBJ2-7. CDR1 is DFQATT and CDR2 is SNEGSKA in the germline V gene (reference sequence). The CDR3 is 11 amino acids. The CDR3: CSAVTGNEQYF. The CDR3 DNA sequence: TGCAGTGCTGTAACAGGGAATGAGCAGTACTTC.

The chain is built from TRBV28 and TRBJ2-7; 7 positions match TRBD2. CDR3 length: 13 residues. V was pared by 6 bases and J by 3 bases, with 5 bases of the junction left unmatched. Germline CDR1 and CDR2: MDHEN and SYDVKM. The CDR3: CASSLGTNYEQYV. For the CDR3, the DNA is TGTGCCAGCAGCCTCGGGACTAACTACGAGCAGTACGTC.

This clonotype occurred many times. The rearrangement uses TRBV28 and TRBJ1-1; TRBD1 might be the D (5 bases). V was shortened by 6 bases and J by 12 bases, with 14 bases between the two germline ends. Germline assignment: CDR1 MDHEN and CDR2 SYDVKM. The CDR3 covers 11 residues. The CDR3 reads CASRGWQGTFF. CDR3 DNA sequence: TGTGCCAGCAGGGGGTGGCAGGGCACTTTCTTT.

This clonotype was seen a single time. Germline and junction disagree at one end, which may indicate a read error. The J gene is TRBJ1-1, the V gene TRBV19, with D perhaps matching TRBD1 (6 bases). CDR3 length: 13 residues. Germline lookup yields CDR1 LNHDA and CDR2 SQIVND (reference sequence). CDR3 sequence (DNA): TGTGCCAGTAGTCCGAGGGGGGACACTGAAACTTTCTTT. This codes for CASSPRGDTETFF.

At least ten counts were recorded for this clonotype. This chain connects TRBV7-6 to TRBJ2-1; D may be TRBD1 or TRBD2 (5 bases each). The CDR3 length is 12 residues. V gave up 5 bases and J gave up 9 bases, with 11 bases separating them. The germline gives CDR1 SGHVS, CDR2 FNYEAQ. The CDR3: CASSPGPIEQFF. The CDR3 coding sequence is TGTGCCAGCAGCCCGGGACCTATTGAGCAGTTCTTC.

This clonotype has at least ten counts. Mismatch with germline at one junction end may stem from a read error. The chain has TRBV27 and TRBJ2-7; tentatively, D is TRBD1 (6 bases). CDR3 length equals 9 residues. Germline V gene data show CDR1 as MNHEY and CDR2 as SMNVEV (reference sequence). CDR3 DNA sequence: TGTGCCAAGATACAGGGTAGAGACTTC. This translates into CAKIQGRDF.

This clonotype was observed a few times. The gene calls are TRBV5-1 and TRBJ1-1; tentatively, D is TRBD1 (6 bases). CDR3 length: 13 amino acids. CDR1 SGHRS and CDR2 YFSETQ come from the germline V gene. Trimming took 0 bases from V and 7 from J, leaving 10 bases between them. The CDR3 sequence: CASSLGGQIEAFF. CDR3 bases: TGCGCCAGCAGCTTGGGCGGACAGATTGAAGCTTTCTTT.